These 27 T cell receptor beta chains were all obtained from the same sample, sequenced in a study of ipilimumab plus nivolumab after autologous stem cell transplantation. Here immunoSEQ multiplex PCR was the method, and the copy in TCRdb shows in-frame clones only, minus some. The sample lists roughly 25,000 clones; 70% to 90% were seen once. The starting material was PBMCs, obtained in a trial of ipilimumab plus nivolumab as post-transplant consolidation. The receptors come from a male donor with diffuse large B-cell lymphoma.

V is TRBV5-5 and J is TRBJ2-2; 7 nucleotides align to TRBD1. Germline V gene sequence: CDR1 SGHKS, CDR2 YYEKEE (reference sequence). This CDR3 comprises 15 residues. Trimming removed 5 bases from V and 2 bases from J; junction bases left unmatched: 6. The CDR3 is CASSRGHGNTGELFF. CDR3 sequence (DNA): TGTGCCAGCAGTAGGGGGCACGGCAACACCGGGGAGCTGTTTTTT. Full variable domain (outside the CDR3, taken from reference TRBV5-5 and TRBJ2-2): DAGVTQSPTHLIKTRGQQVTLRCSPISGHKSVSWYQQVLGQGPQFIFQYYEKEERGRGNFPDRFSARQFPNYSSELNVNALLLGDSALYLCASSRGHGNTGELFFGEGSRLTVL.

This clone was counted a few times. V usage is TRBV6-1 and J usage is TRBJ2-5; D is possibly TRBD1 or TRBD2 (6 bases each). Per the germline V gene, CDR1 is MNHNS and CDR2 is SASEGT. V was clipped by 6 bases and J by 1 base, with 15 bases between them. This CDR3 is built from 15 residues. CDR3 protein: CASRGVQGLQETQYF. As DNA, the CDR3 is TGTGCCAGCAGAGGGGTACAGGGACTCCAAGAGACCCAGTACTTC.

This clone was counted only a few times. This chain joins TRBV20-1 and TRBJ2-1, with D possibly TRBD2 on 5 matching bases. The germline CDR1 and CDR2 sequences are DFQATT and SNEGSKA (reference sequence). Trimming stripped 6 bases from V and 8 bases from J, with 8 bases between. The CDR3 has 10 residues. CDR3 nucleotides: TGCAGTGCCGGGAAGCATGAGCAGTTCTTC. It yields the protein CSAGKHEQFF.

This clone was seen more than once but under ten times. The V and J genes are TRBV4-1 and TRBJ2-1; 10 bases map to TRBD2. V shed 4 bases and J 7 bases; nucleotides not matched to a gene: 16. CDR3 length: 18 amino acids. Looked up from germline, CDR1 is MGHRA and CDR2 is YSYEKL. The CDR3 here is CASSLLPPTSGAKNEQFF. In DNA, the CDR3 is TGCGCCAGCAGCCTCTTACCCCCCACTAGCGGGGCCAAAAATGAGCAGTTCTTC.

This clone was seen only once. The chain has TRBV8-2 and TRBJ2-6. TRBV8-2 is an annotated pseudogene. The CDR3 extends over 15 amino acids. DNA of the CDR3: TGTGGCACACTGTTAACACAAAGTCGGGCCAACGTCCTGACTTTC. Protein sequence: CGTLLTQSRANVLTF.

This clone was counted a single time. The chain uses TRBV11-2 and TRBJ1-2, with D unclear. Germline lookup yields CDR1 SGHAT and CDR2 FQNNGV. The CDR3 totals 13 residues. V was trimmed by 0 bases and J by 7 bases, leaving 9 bases between them. CDR3 protein: CASSLDAAGGYTF. The CDR3 DNA sequence: TGTGCCAGCAGCTTAGACGCCGCGGGTGGCTACACCTTC.

V is TRBV7-9 and J is TRBJ1-2; D might be TRBD1 (5 bases). The CDR3 length is 12 residues. The germline V gene has CDR1 SEHNR and CDR2 FQNEAQ (reference sequence). V was pared by 0 bases and J by 6 bases, with 5 bases between. CDR3 amino acids: CASSLAGDGYTF. The CDR3 DNA reads as TGTGCCAGCAGCTTAGCGGGGGATGGCTACACCTTC.

This chain connects TRBV5-6 to TRBJ1-1; TRBD1 is a possible D gene (6 bases). Germline values: CDR1 SGHDT, CDR2 YYEEEE. This CDR3 has 17 residues. V shed 2 bases and J shed 2 bases, with 19 bases lying between them. The CDR3 coding sequence is TGTGCCAGCAGCTTTGTCCAGGGGAGGGTCCTAAACACTGAAGCTTTCTTT. The encoded protein is CASSFVQGRVLNTEAFF.

The chain uses TRBV7-8 and TRBJ2-7; TRBD2 matches at 8 bases. Per the germline V gene, CDR1 is SGHVS and CDR2 is FQNEAQ. CDR3 length: 14 amino acids. V dropped 4 bases and J dropped 1; count of bases not matched to a gene: 3. CDR3 in amino acids: CASSSAGGSYEQYF. The CDR3 DNA follows: TGTGCCAGCAGCTCCGCGGGGGGATCCTACGAGCAGTACTTC.

V gene TRBV2 combines with J gene TRBJ1-2; 8 nucleotides match TRBD1. CDR1 is SNHLY and CDR2 is FYNNEI in the germline V gene. The CDR3 is made up of 15 amino acids. The V gene end was trimmed by 6 bases and the J gene end by 4 bases; junction bases not matched to a gene: 10. Written as DNA, the CDR3 is TGTGCCAGCAGGCAGGGACAGGCTGCCTTCTATGGCTACACCTTC. Translation gives CASRQGQAAFYGYTF.

This rearrangement joins TRBV6-1 to TRBJ1-5, with D possibly TRBD1 on 5 matching bases. CDR3 size: 15 residues. Trimming pared 3 bases from V and 4 bases from J, leaving 13 bases between. From germline, CDR1 is MNHNS and CDR2 SASEGT. CDR3 DNA sequence: TGTGCCAGCAGTGATCTATGGCAGGGAAATCAGCCCCAGCATTTT. Protein product: CASSDLWQGNQPQHF.

The chain carries TRBV29-1 and TRBJ1-2; weak D call: TRBD1 (5 bases). The V gene's germline CDR1 is SQVTM and CDR2 ANQGSEA. Trimming left V 0 bases short and J 6 bases short, with 14 bases between. The CDR3 spans 14 residues. CDR3 residues: CSVEDRGFYNGYTF. CDR3 bases: TGCAGCGTTGAAGACCGGGGCTTTTACAATGGCTACACCTTC.

The chain has TRBV7-3 and TRBJ2-7; 12 bases agree with TRBD2. This CDR3 has 15 amino acids. J gave up 2 bases and V 6 bases, and 5 bases lay outside the gene matches. CDR1 is SGHTA and CDR2 is FQGTGA in the germline V gene. CDR3 coding DNA: TGTGCCAGCAGACCTAGCGGGGGGGCCCCCTACGAGCAGTACTTC. The encoded protein is CASRPSGGAPYEQYF.

This clone was seen a single time. The gene calls are TRBV6-6 and TRBJ2-5; possibly TRBD1 or TRBD2 for D (6 bases each). CDR1 is MNHNY and CDR2 is SVGAGI in the germline V gene (reference sequence). The CDR3 has 15 residues. The V end was cut by 2 bases, the J end by 0 bases, with 10 bases between. The CDR3 DNA follows: TGTGCCAGCAGTTACGGGGGGCTCAACCAAGAGACCCAGTACTTC. It translates to CASSYGGLNQETQYF.

The genes are TRBV7-8 and TRBJ2-1, with a weak D call TRBD1 (6 bases). This CDR3 comprises 16 residues. V lost 3 bases and J 1 base, leaving 13 bases between the germline ends. CDR1 SGHVS and CDR2 FQNEAQ come from the germline V gene. As DNA, the CDR3 is TGTGCCAGCAGCTTTTGGGCACAGGGATCCTACAATGAGCAGTTCTTC. This translates into CASSFWAQGSYNEQFF.

This chain connects TRBV9 to TRBJ2-3; a weak D match, TRBD2 (5 bases). Trimming shortened V by 4 bases and J by 4 bases, and 13 bases separated the two germline ends. CDR1 is SGDLS, CDR2 YYNGEE, per germline. CDR3 size: 14 residues. CDR3 loop: CASSPLLGADTQYF. In DNA, the CDR3 is TGTGCCAGCAGCCCCCTCCTCGGGGCAGATACGCAGTATTTT.

The genes are TRBV5-1 and TRBJ2-5, with D possibly matching TRBD2 (6 bases). The CDR3 contains 14 residues. V dropped 4 bases and J dropped 4 bases, with 14 bases sitting between them. The germline CDR1 and CDR2 sequences are SGHRS and YFSETQ. CDR3 sequence: CASSPLRGGETQYF. The CDR3, as DNA: TGCGCCAGCAGCCCGCTACGGGGAGGAGAGACCCAGTACTTC.

The chain has TRBV7-8 and TRBJ1-2, with TRBD1 identical over 7 bases. After removal of 1 base from V and 1 base from J, the junction contained 3 bases not matched to a gene. There are 15 residues in the CDR3. Germline V gives CDR1 SGHVS, CDR2 FQNEAQ. This chain's CDR3 is CASSLGAGGNYGYTF. The DNA of the CDR3 is TGTGCCAGCAGCTTAGGGGCAGGGGGTAACTATGGCTACACCTTC.

The V call is TRBV6-5, the J call TRBJ2-1; D ambiguous. The CDR3 has 15 residues. V lost 5 bases and J lost 4, with 15 bases in between. CDR1 is MNHEY, CDR2 SVGAGI, per germline. Written as DNA, the CDR3 is TGTGCCAGCAGTCCCCTCGGAACAAGGTACAATGAGCAGTTCTTC. Amino acids: CASSPLGTRYNEQFF.

The chain carries TRBV2 and TRBJ2-3; weak D call: TRBD2 (5 bases). The CDR3 is 14 residues long. Germline V gene sequence: CDR1 SNHLY, CDR2 FYNNEI. V lost 7 bases, J lost 2 bases, and 13 bases lay in between. The CDR3 protein is CASTRGLSTDTQYF. CDR3 DNA sequence: TGTGCCAGCACTCGGGGTCTATCCACAGATACGCAGTATTTT.

The CDR3 coding sequence is TGCGCCAGCAGCCTATACCGGGACAGGGGAGAGACCCAGTACTTC. Translation gives CASSLYRDRGETQYF. V usage is TRBV5-1 and J usage is TRBJ2-5, with 10 bases fitting TRBD1. This CDR3 contains 15 residues. The junction had 7 bases not matched to a gene; V was cut back by 4 bases and J by 4 bases. The germline V gene has CDR1 SGHRS and CDR2 YFSETQ.

The chain joins TRBV9 to TRBJ2-5; 16 positions agree with TRBD2. This CDR3 is built from 16 residues. V lost 3 bases, J lost 7 bases, and 6 bases stayed unmatched. In germline, CDR1 is SGDLS, CDR2 YYNGEE. CDR3 DNA: TGTGCCAGCAGCGCGGGACTAGCGGGGGGGTCCGCGACCCAGTACTTC. Its protein is CASSAGLAGGSATQYF.

The rearrangement joins TRBV2 to TRBJ1-4; 8 bases fit TRBD1. CDR1 is SNHLY and CDR2 is FYNNEI in the germline V gene. CDR3 length: 14 amino acids. With V trimmed by 7 bases and J by 8 bases, 9 bases remained unmatched. CDR3 region: CASTLQGGEEKLFF. The CDR3 coding sequence is TGTGCCAGCACCCTACAGGGGGGGGAGGAAAAACTGTTTTTT.

This clone turned up a few times. The genes are TRBV11-2 and TRBJ2-5, with D perhaps being TRBD1 or TRBD2 (5 bases each). CDR1 SGHAT and CDR2 FQNNGV come from the germline V gene. Trimming removed 5 bases from V and 3 bases from J, with 22 bases in between. The CDR3 is 17 residues long. CDR3 nucleotide sequence: TGTGCCAGCAGCCCTTGGCCCGATTTCGTGGGGGAAGAGACCCAGTACTTC. Protein sequence: CASSPWPDFVGEETQYF.

V and J are TRBV19 and TRBJ1-2; D not resolved. This CDR3 region has 13 residues. Deletions cut 0 bases from V and 1 base from J, with 3 bases between. Germline V CDR1 and CDR2: LNHDA, SQIVND (reference sequence). The CDR3 nucleotides read TGTGCCAGTAGTATAGAAGTTAACTATGGCTACACCTTC. Translated, it gives CASSIEVNYGYTF.

The chain joins TRBV6-5 to TRBJ1-6, with D uncertain. CDR3 length equals 12 residues. V lost 0 bases to trimming and J lost 7 bases, with 1 base between them. Germline V CDR1 and CDR2: MNHEY, SVGAGI. The CDR3 DNA reads as TGTGCCAGCAGTTACTCAAATTCACCCCTCCACTTT. Translating gives CASSYSNSPLHF.

This sequence joins TRBV14 and TRBJ2-1; D remains ambiguous. Germline V CDR1 and CDR2: SGHDN, FVKESK. V gave up 3 bases and J gave up 5 bases, with 8 bases separating them. The CDR3 is 13 residues long. CDR3 protein: CASSQTLHNEQFF. The CDR3, as DNA: TGTGCCAGCAGCCAGACCCTTCACAATGAGCAGTTCTTC.